What follows is one TCR beta chain and its context. These data come from a study of shared T cell receptors in the human thymus. Produced via immunoSEQ multiplex PCR; TCRdb's table is partial and in-frame only. The sample has about 730,000 clones; approximately 83% are singletons. V shed 11 bases and J 5 bases; nucleotides not matched to a gene: 13. The CDR3 runs to 14 residues. CDR1 LNHDA and CDR2 SQIVND come from the germline V gene (reference sequence). The sample also formed part of further work on human thymus T cells. Per that paper: Healthy Finnish infants undergoing corrective surgery for congenital heart defects were used as donors. Thymus specimens were resections from corrective heart surgery. Both thymic and peripheral blood repertoires showed apparently biased V and J usage. Related research has reported that thymic repertoires overlap highly among unrelated individuals.

This sequence was found in a girl less than two years old with a congenital heart defect. This chain connects TRBV19 to TRBJ2-3; 7 nucleotides agree with TRBD1. The specimen sequenced was thymocytes. CDR3 nucleotides: TGTGCCTCTGGCGGGCAGGGGGTGAGAGATACGCAGTATTTT. Translating it yields CASGGQGVRDTQYF.